Shown below are 27 T cell receptor beta chains from a single sample sequenced in a study of shared clonotypes between healthy human individuals. Profiling relied on immunoSEQ multiplex PCR, and the TCRdb table lists in-frame clones only, not all of them. The sample has about 640,000 clones; roughly 70% are singletons. Sequencing was carried out using memory CD4+ T cells sorted from blood. Indicated subset: CD45RA-negative fraction. The receptors here all came from a woman aged 30 to 39 in good health.

The chain couples TRBV29-1 to TRBJ1-2, with a tentative D call TRBD1 (6 bases). V was pared by 7 bases and J by 8 bases, with 20 bases between. This CDR3 has 13 residues. Germline assignment: CDR1 SQVTM and CDR2 ANQGSEA. This CDR3 is CSASRQEGEGYTF. The CDR3 DNA follows: TGCAGCGCATCCAGACAGGAAGGTGAGGGCTACACCTTC.

V is TRBV11-2 and J is TRBJ2-1; the match to TRBD1 covers 9 bases. J was trimmed by 4 bases and V by 1 base; bases with no gene match: 5. Germline CDR1 is SGHAT and CDR2 is FQNNGV. This CDR3 comprises 16 residues. The CDR3 protein is CASSLAGGTGYNEQFF. The CDR3 DNA reads as TGTGCCAGCAGCTTAGCAGGGGGGACAGGGTACAATGAGCAGTTCTTC.

V gene TRBV30 combines with J gene TRBJ2-7; D is unclear. Germline V gene sequence: CDR1 GTSNPN, CDR2 SVGIG (reference sequence). Trimming removed 3 bases at V and 4 bases at J, with 10 bases between. This CDR3 contains 12 residues. The CDR3 is CAWSEQFYEQYF. The CDR3 DNA follows: TGTGCCTGGAGCGAACAATTTTACGAGCAGTACTTC. Drawing the rest from reference TRBV30 and TRBJ2-7, the complete variable domain is SQTIHQWPATLVQPVGSPLSLECTVEGTSNPNLYWYRQAAGRGLQLLFYSVGIGQISSEVPQNLSASRPQDRQFILSSKKLLLSDSGFYLCAWSEQFYEQYFGPGTRLTVT.

The chain is built from TRBV5-1 and TRBJ1-3; TRBD1 is a possible D gene (6 bases). The V end was cut by 5 bases, the J end by 0 bases, with 15 bases between. The CDR3 spans 16 residues. The germline CDR1 and CDR2 sequences are SGHRS and YFSETQ. The CDR3 nucleotides are TGCGCCAGCAGTCTACAGGGCCTACACTCTGGAAACACCATATATTTT. Translation gives CASSLQGLHSGNTIYF.

The chain recombines TRBV11-2 with TRBJ1-4; D may be TRBD1 (5 bases). V lost 4 bases to trimming and J lost 6 bases, with 9 bases between them. This CDR3 region has 13 residues. Germline V gene sequence: CDR1 SGHAT, CDR2 FQNNGV. CDR3 residues: CASSSGGYEKLFF. CDR3 nucleotide sequence: TGTGCCAGCAGCTCTGGGGGTTATGAAAAACTGTTTTTT.

This chain links TRBV6-1 with TRBJ2-3; tentative D call: TRBD1 (6 bases). CDR3 size: 15 residues. V lost 6 bases to trimming and J lost 0 bases, with 13 bases between them. From germline, CDR1 is MNHNS and CDR2 SASEGT. CDR3 DNA sequence: TGTGCCAGCAGACGAACCAGGGGCAGCACAGATACGCAGTATTTT. It yields the protein CASRRTRGSTDTQYF.

In its sample, this clone was seen a few times. The J gene is TRBJ2-3, the V gene TRBV27; D is possibly TRBD1 or TRBD2 (5 bases each). CDR1 is MNHEY, CDR2 SMNVEV, per germline (reference sequence). CDR3 length equals 14 residues. Trimming cost V 3 bases and J 4 bases, with 11 bases left between them. CDR3 loop: CASSFFRESDTQYF. Here the CDR3 DNA reads TGTGCCAGCAGTTTCTTCAGGGAGTCAGATACGCAGTATTTT.

This clone was seen only a few times. The chain joins TRBV25-1 to TRBJ2-1; TRBD2 aligns across 14 bases. The germline CDR1 and CDR2 sequences are MGHDK and SYGVNS. Trimming at V came to 8 bases and at J to 7 bases, leaving 7 bases not matched to a gene. The CDR3 runs to 15 residues. In DNA, the CDR3 is TGTGCCAGCCGACTAGCGGGAGGGCATGTGAATGAGCAGTTCTTC. Protein sequence: CASRLAGGHVNEQFF.

This chain links TRBV9 with TRBJ2-2; TRBD1 aligns across 10 bases. CDR3 size: 16 residues. Germline values: CDR1 SGDLS, CDR2 YYNGEE. Trimming at V came to 4 bases and at J to 6 bases, leaving 9 bases not matched to a gene. The CDR3 sequence is CASSISGTGESGELFF. The DNA of the CDR3 is TGTGCCAGCAGCATTAGCGGGACAGGGGAATCCGGGGAGCTGTTTTTT. Full variable domain (missing parts from reference TRBV9 and TRBJ2-2): DSGVTQTPKHLITATGQRVTLRCSPRSGDLSVYWYQQSLDQGLQFLIQYYNGEERAKGNILERFSAQQFPDLHSELNLSSLELGDSALYFCASSISGTGESGELFFGEGSRLTVL.

This clone appeared a few times. Written as DNA, the CDR3 is TGCGCCAGCAGCCCAGAGGCTTTGGAGACCCAGTACTTC. Its protein product is CASSPEALETQYF. V is TRBV5-1 and J is TRBJ2-5; D is undetermined. The CDR3 contains 13 residues. V was shortened by 4 bases and J by 5 bases, with 12 bases between the two germline ends. From germline, CDR1 is SGHRS and CDR2 YFSETQ.

The chain joins TRBV30 to TRBJ1-4; the D is unclear. Germline-derived CDR1 and CDR2 are GTSNPN and SVGIG (reference sequence). V was clipped by 0 bases and J by 8 bases, with 10 bases between them. This CDR3 region has 13 residues. CDR3 coding DNA: TGTGCCTGGAGTGTACACCCGAACGAAAAACTGTTTTTT. It specifies CAWSVHPNEKLFF.

The chain combines TRBV12-5 with TRBJ2-2; 12 bases align to TRBD2. This CDR3 has 17 residues. Germline lookup yields CDR1 LGHNT and CDR2 FRNRAP. V was pared by 6 bases and J by 3 bases, with 8 bases of the junction left unmatched. This CDR3 reads CASGSRLAGADTGELFF. CDR3 DNA sequence: TGTGCTAGTGGCTCCCGACTAGCGGGAGCGGACACCGGGGAGCTGTTTTTT.

V gene TRBV7-6 combines with J gene TRBJ1-5; the match to TRBD1 covers 7 bases. This CDR3 spans 16 amino acids. The V gene end was trimmed by 2 bases and the J gene end by 1 base; junction bases not matched to a gene: 5. Germline CDR1 is SGHVS and CDR2 is FNYEAQ. The CDR3 coding sequence is TGTGCCAGCAGCTTATACAGGGGAAGGAGCAATCAGCCCCAGCATTTT. It translates to CASSLYRGRSNQPQHF.

Of note for this clone: A read error may be the cause here, since a much bigger clone is one base away. Other DNA sequences from this sample encode an identical CDR3 as well. J is TRBJ1-1 and V is TRBV7-3; D not resolved. Germline assignment: CDR1 SGHTA and CDR2 FQGTGA. Trimming took off 0 bases at V and 1 base at J, with 3 bases between the two ends. The length of the CDR3 is 13 residues. The CDR3 DNA sequence: TGTGCCAGCAGCTTAACCAGGAACACTGAAGCTTTCTTT. Translated: CASSLTRNTEAFF. Full variable domain (remainder filled in from reference TRBV7-3 and TRBJ1-1): GAGVSQTPSNKVTEKGKYVELRCDPISGHTALYWYRQSLGQGPEFLIYFQGTGAADDSGLPNDRFFAVRPEGSVSTLKIQRTERGDSAVYLCASSLTRNTEAFFGQGTRLTVV.

The CDR3 is CASSYLAPSSYNEQFF. The CDR3 coding sequence is TGTGCCAGCTCATACCTAGCGCCCAGCTCCTACAATGAGCAGTTCTTC. The chain couples TRBV18 to TRBJ2-1, with TRBD2 as a possible D gene (6 bases). Germline V CDR1 and CDR2: KGHSH, LQKENI. The CDR3 is 16 residues long. The V end was cut by 5 bases, the J end by 0 bases, with 14 bases between.

Note on this clone: Other DNA variants within this sample encode the same CDR3. The J gene is TRBJ1-4, the V gene TRBV15; tentative D call: TRBD1 (5 bases). Germline CDR1 reads LNHNV; CDR2 reads YYDKDF (reference sequence). Trimming removed 8 bases from V and 8 bases from J, with 15 bases in between. The CDR3 has 13 residues. The CDR3 DNA reads as TGTGCCACCGGAGGAACAGGTGGAGAAAAACTGTTTTTT. Residues: CATGGTGGEKLFF.

This rearrangement joins TRBV30 to TRBJ1-2; no reliable D call. The CDR3 has 12 residues. Germline V gene sequence: CDR1 GTSNPN, CDR2 SVGIG (reference sequence). V lost 0 bases and J 8 bases, leaving 10 bases between the germline ends. CDR3 in amino acids: CAWSVSGEGYTF. CDR3 bases: TGTGCCTGGAGTGTATCCGGGGAAGGCTACACCTTC.

The genes are TRBV18 and TRBJ2-1; no clear D gene. V was shortened by 2 bases and J by 8 bases, with 10 bases between the two germline ends. Germline V gene sequence: CDR1 KGHSH, CDR2 LQKENI. This CDR3 is built from 13 residues. CDR3 sequence: CASSPSIGDEQFF. The CDR3 DNA is TGTGCCAGCTCACCATCTATTGGGGATGAGCAGTTCTTC.

For the CDR3, the DNA is TGCAGCGCCGAACCAGAGGACAGTCAAGAGACCCAGTACTTC. As protein: CSAEPEDSQETQYF. J is TRBJ2-5 and V is TRBV29-1; D possibly corresponds to TRBD1 (6 bases). V dropped 7 bases and J dropped 2 bases, with 17 bases sitting between them. The germline gives CDR1 SQVTM, CDR2 ANQGSEA. The CDR3 has 14 amino acids.

This clone was found once. This chain connects TRBV18 to TRBJ1-5, with a possible D match to TRBD1 (5 bases). The germline CDR1 and CDR2 sequences are KGHSH and LQKENI. The germline V and J ends were trimmed by 4 bases and 5 bases, with 18 bases remaining between them. CDR3 length equals 16 residues. CDR3 amino acids: CASSLEDARGDQPQHF. In DNA form, the CDR3 reads TGTGCCAGCTCACTCGAGGACGCCCGAGGGGATCAGCCCCAGCATTTT.

The rearrangement uses TRBV7-9 and TRBJ2-1, with 12 bases fitting TRBD2. After removal of 4 bases from V and 3 bases from J, the junction contained 10 bases not matched to a gene. Per germline, CDR1 SEHNR and CDR2 FQNEAQ (reference sequence). The CDR3 runs to 18 residues. The CDR3 region has the DNA TGTGCCAGCAGCTACGCCGATTGGACTAGCGGGAACTACAATGAGCAGTTCTTC. Protein: CASSYADWTSGNYNEQFF.

The count of this clone is one. The chain is built from TRBV28 and TRBJ1-3; D is uncertain. Trimming took off 3 bases at V and 8 bases at J, with 11 bases between the two ends. Germline V gene lookup returns CDR1 MDHEN and CDR2 SYDVKM. The CDR3 has 13 amino acids. CDR3 in amino acids: CASSLGQRDTIYF. CDR3 bases: TGTGCCAGCAGTTTGGGTCAACGGGACACCATATATTTT.

The genes are TRBV4-1 and TRBJ2-5; a possible D gene is TRBD2 (5 bases). There are 16 residues in the CDR3. V was shortened by 0 bases and J by 2 bases, with 13 bases between the two germline ends. The germline CDR1 and CDR2 sequences are MGHRA and YSYEKL. The CDR3 nucleotides are TGCGCCAGCAGCCAAGATTGGTTCGAGCGGCAAGAGACCCAGTACTTC. This codes for CASSQDWFERQETQYF.

V gene TRBV13 combines with J gene TRBJ1-4; D uncertain. Trimming removed 3 bases at V and 3 bases at J, with 8 bases between. The CDR3 sequence is 14 residues long. Germline values: CDR1 PRHDT, CDR2 FYEKMQ (reference sequence). CDR3 bases: TGTGCCAGCAGCTTCGGTGGATCTAATGAAAAACTGTTTTTT. Amino acid sequence: CASSFGGSNEKLFF.

The J gene is TRBJ2-5, the V gene TRBV5-1; 12 bases agree with TRBD2. Trimming took 4 bases from V and 4 from J; bases not matched to a gene: 5. The germline gives CDR1 SGHRS, CDR2 YFSETQ. This CDR3 comprises 15 residues. CDR3 in amino acids: CASSRTSGISETQYF. CDR3 DNA: TGCGCCAGCAGCAGGACTAGCGGGATATCAGAGACCCAGTACTTC.

The chain uses TRBV5-1 and TRBJ2-7; no firm D call. This CDR3 comprises 13 residues. Germline CDR1 reads SGHRS; CDR2 reads YFSETQ. Trimming stripped 4 bases from V and 1 base from J, with 9 bases between. As DNA, the CDR3 is TGCGCCAGCAGCACCCGAAGTTCCTACGAGCAGTACTTC. Amino acids: CASSTRSSYEQYF.

The genes are TRBV25-1 and TRBJ2-5; TRBD1 matches 7 bases. This CDR3 comprises 15 residues. With V trimmed by 2 bases and J by 3 bases, 6 bases remained unmatched. Germline CDR1 and CDR2: MGHDK and SYGVNS. CDR3 region: CASSEPGTEKETQYF. The CDR3 DNA reads TGTGCCAGCAGTGAACCAGGGACAGAGAAAGAGACCCAGTACTTC. Looking up the rest from reference TRBV25-1 and TRBJ2-5 gives the full variable domain: EADIYQTPRYLVIGTGKKITLECSQTMGHDKMYWYQQDPGMELHLIHYSYGVNSTEKGDLSSESTVSRIRTEHFPLTLESARPSHTSQYLCASSEPGTEKETQYFGPGTRLLVL.